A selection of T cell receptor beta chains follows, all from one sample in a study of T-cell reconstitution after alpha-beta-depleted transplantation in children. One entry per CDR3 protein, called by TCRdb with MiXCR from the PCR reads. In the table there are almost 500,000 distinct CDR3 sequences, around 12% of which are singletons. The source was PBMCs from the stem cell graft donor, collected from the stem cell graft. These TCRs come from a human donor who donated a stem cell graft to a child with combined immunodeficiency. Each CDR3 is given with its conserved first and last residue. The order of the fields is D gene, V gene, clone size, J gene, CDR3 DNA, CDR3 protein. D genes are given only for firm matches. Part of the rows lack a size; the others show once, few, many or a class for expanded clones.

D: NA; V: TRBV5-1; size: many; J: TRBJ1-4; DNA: TGCGCCAGCAGCTTGGGCGAGGACAGCCATGAAAAACTGTTTTTT; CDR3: CASSLGEDSHEKLFF
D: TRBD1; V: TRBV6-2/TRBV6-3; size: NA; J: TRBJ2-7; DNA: TGTGCCACTGGACAGGGGATCTACGAGCAGTACTTC; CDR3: CATGQGIYEQYF
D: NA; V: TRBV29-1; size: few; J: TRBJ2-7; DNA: TGCAGCGTTGGACGGGGGATCCACGAGCAGTACTTC; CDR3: CSVGRGIHEQYF
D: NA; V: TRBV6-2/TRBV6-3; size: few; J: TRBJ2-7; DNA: TGTGCCACAAACCAACGGGGGTCTATCGACGAGCAGTACTTC; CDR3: CATNQRGSIDEQYF
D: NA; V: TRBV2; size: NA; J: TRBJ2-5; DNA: TGTGCCAGCAGTGAAGATAGAGAGACCCAGTACTTC; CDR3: CASSEDRETQYF
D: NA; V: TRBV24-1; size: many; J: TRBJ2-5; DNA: TGTGCCACCAGTGGGGGGACGCCCGGGTCCGTAGAGACCCAGTACTTC; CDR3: CATSGGTPGSVETQYF
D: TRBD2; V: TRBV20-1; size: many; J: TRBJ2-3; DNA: TGCAGTGCTAGAGATCGAGTCCTAGCGGGGGGCACAGATACGCAGTATTTT; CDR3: CSARDRVLAGGTDTQYF
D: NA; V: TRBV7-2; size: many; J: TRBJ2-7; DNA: TGTGCCAGCAGCTTAAGGGGACTCTACGAGCAGTACTTC; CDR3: CASSLRGLYEQYF
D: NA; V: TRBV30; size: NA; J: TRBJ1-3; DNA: TGTGCCTGGAGTTTTCCTCGCTACTCTGGAAACACCATATATTTT; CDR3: CAWSFPRYSGNTIYF
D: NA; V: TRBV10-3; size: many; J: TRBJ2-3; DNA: TGTGCCATCACGCCGGCGGCAGTCACAGATACGCAGTATTTT; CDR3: CAITPAAVTDTQYF
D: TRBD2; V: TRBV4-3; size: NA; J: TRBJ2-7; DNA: TGCGCCAGCAGCCCGGGGAGGGCCTCCTACGAGCAGTACTTC; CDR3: CASSPGRASYEQYF
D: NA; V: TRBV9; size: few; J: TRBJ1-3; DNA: TGTGCCAGCAGCGCCCAGGACAGCTCTGGAAACACCATATATTTT; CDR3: CASSAQDSSGNTIYF
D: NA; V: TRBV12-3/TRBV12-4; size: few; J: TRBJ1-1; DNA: TGTGCCAGTGGGGGGGGTCAGAACACTGAAGCTTTCTTT; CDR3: CASGGGQNTEAFF
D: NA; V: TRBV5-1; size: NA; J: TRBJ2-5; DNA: TGCGCCAGCAGCTTGGCCTTGATGACGGGAGAGCGGGAGACCCAGTACTTC; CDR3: CASSLALMTGERETQYF
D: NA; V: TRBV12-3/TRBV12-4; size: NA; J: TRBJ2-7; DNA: TGTGCCAGCAGTCCTCAGGGGCACTCCTACGAGCAGTGCTTC; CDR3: CASSPQGHSYEQCF
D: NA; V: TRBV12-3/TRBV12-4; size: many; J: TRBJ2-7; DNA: TGTGCCAGCAGTCTATCCGCCGCCTACGAGCAGTACTTC; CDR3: CASSLSAAYEQYF
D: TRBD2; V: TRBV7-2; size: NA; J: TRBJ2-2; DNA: TGTGCCAGCAGCTTAGTCGGGACTAATCCCGGGGAGCTGTTTTTT; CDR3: CASSLVGTNPGELFF
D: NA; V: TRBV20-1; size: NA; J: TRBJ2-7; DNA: TGCAGTGCTATGGGGGAAGTGCTAGAGATCGGTGTGGAAACCTACGAGCAGTACTTC; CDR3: CSAMGEVLEIGVETYEQYF
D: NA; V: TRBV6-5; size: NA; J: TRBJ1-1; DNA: TGTGCCAGCAGTTACCGCTGGGGGCAAGAGAACACTGAAGCTTTCTTT; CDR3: CASSYRWGQENTEAFF
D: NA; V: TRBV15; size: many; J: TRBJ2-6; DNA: TGTGCCACCAGCAGAGAGACAGGCTCTGGGGCCAACGTCCTGACTTTC; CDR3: CATSRETGSGANVLTF
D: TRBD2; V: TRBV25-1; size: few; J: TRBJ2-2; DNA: TGTGCCAGCATCAGCGGGGGGGATATTGGCGGGGAGCTGTTTTTT; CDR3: CASISGGDIGGELFF
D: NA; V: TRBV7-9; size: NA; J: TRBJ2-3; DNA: TGTGCCAGCAGCTTACCCCGGGGTACGAGTCACGATACGCAGTATTTT; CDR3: CASSLPRGTSHDTQYF
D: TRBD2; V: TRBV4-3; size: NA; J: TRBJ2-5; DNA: TGCGCCAGCAGCCAAGGTGGTGCTAGCGGGGGGGGACGAGAGGAGACCCAGTACTTC; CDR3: CASSQGGASGGGREETQYF
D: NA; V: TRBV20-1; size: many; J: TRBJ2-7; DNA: TGCAGTGCTACGCACTCCTACGAGCAGTACTTC; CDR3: CSATHSYEQYF
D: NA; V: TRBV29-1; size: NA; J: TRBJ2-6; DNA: TGCAGCGTTGAACCGGGCGACTCTGGGGCCAACGTCCTGACTTTC; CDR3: CSVEPGDSGANVLTF
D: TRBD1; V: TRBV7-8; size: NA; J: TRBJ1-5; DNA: TGTGCCAGCAGCCTCCGGGACAGGGGGGAATATAGCAATCAGCCCCAGCATTTT; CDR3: CASSLRDRGEYSNQPQHF
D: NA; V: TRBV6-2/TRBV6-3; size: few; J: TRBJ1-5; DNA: TGTGCCAGCAGTTATGGGGGTGGAAGGATCGCTCAGCCCCAGCATTTT; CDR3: CASSYGGGRIAQPQHF
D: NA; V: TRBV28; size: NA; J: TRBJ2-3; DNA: TGTGCCAGCAGTTTATGGAAGGCCACAGATACGCAGTATTTT; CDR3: CASSLWKATDTQYF
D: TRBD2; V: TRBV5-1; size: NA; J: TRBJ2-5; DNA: TGCGCCAGCAGCTTGAAATCTAGCGGGAGATCTGCAGAGACCCAGTACTTC; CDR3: CASSLKSSGRSAETQYF
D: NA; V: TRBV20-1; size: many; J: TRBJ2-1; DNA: TGCAGTGCTAGAGTCGGAAAGGAGCAGTTCTTC; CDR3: CSARVGKEQFF
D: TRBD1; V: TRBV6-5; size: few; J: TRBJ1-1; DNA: TGTGCCAGCAGTTACGCAAGACAGGGGGCTGAAGCTTTCTTT; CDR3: CASSYARQGAEAFF
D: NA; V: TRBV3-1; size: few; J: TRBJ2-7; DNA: TGTGCCAGCAGCCAGGACTTGGAGGGCTTCGAGCAGTACTTC; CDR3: CASSQDLEGFEQYF
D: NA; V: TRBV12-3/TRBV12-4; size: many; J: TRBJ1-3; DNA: TGTGCCAGCAGTTTGGGGACGGATGGAAACACCATATATTTT; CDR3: CASSLGTDGNTIYF
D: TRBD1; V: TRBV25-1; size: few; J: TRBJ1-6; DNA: TGTGCCAGCAGCCGGGACAGGGATCGGATTTCACCCCTCCACTTT; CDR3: CASSRDRDRISPLHF
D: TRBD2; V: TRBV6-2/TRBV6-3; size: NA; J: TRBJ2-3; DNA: TGTGCCACCCCAGGCGGGGGAGGAACAGATACGCAGTATTTT; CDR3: CATPGGGGTDTQYF
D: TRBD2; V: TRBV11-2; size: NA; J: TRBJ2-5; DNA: TGTGCCAGCAGCGGGCTAGCGGGGACCCAGTACTTC; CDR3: CASSGLAGTQYF
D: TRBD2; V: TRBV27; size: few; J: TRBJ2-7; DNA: TGTGCCAGCAGTTTATCGCGGCTAGCGGGAAGCTTCTACGAGCAGTACTTC; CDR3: CASSLSRLAGSFYEQYF
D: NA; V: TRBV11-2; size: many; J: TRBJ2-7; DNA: TGTGCCAGCAGCCCCTGGGGGGGCCGGATCTACGAGCAGTACTTC; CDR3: CASSPWGGRIYEQYF
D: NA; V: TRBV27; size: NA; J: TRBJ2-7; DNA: TGTGCCAGCAGTTCAATTAGATTCTTGTACGAGCAGTACTTC; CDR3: CASSSIRFLYEQYF
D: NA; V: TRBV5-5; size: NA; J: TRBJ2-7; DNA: TGTGCCAGCAGCTTCAGTACAGGGAGCTACGAGCAGTACTTC; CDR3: CASSFSTGSYEQYF
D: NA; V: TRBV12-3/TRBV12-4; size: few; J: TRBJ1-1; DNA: TGTGCCAGCAGTTTAGTCCCTTTAATTGAGCTTATGAACACTGAAGCTTTCTTT; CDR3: CASSLVPLIELMNTEAFF
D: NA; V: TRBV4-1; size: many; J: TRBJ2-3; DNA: TGCGCCAGCAGCCGAATAGCGGTACTGGATACGCAGTATTTT; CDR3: CASSRIAVLDTQYF
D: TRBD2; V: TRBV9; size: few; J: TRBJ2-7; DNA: TGTGCCAGCAGCGTAGAGGGGACTACCTACGAGCAGTACTTC; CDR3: CASSVEGTTYEQYF
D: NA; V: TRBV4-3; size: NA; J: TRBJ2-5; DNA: TGCGCCAGCAGCCAGTGGGGAGGTCGACAAGAGACCCAGTACTTC; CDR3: CASSQWGGRQETQYF
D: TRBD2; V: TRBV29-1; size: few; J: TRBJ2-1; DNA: TGCAGCGTTGATAGTCTAGCGGGGATGGGAGGAACTTACAATGAGCAGTTCTTC; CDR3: CSVDSLAGMGGTYNEQFF
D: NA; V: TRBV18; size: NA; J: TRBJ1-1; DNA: TGTGCCAGCTCACATAGGGAGAACACTGAAGCTTTCTTT; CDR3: CASSHRENTEAFF
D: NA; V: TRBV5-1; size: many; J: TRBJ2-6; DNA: TGCGCCAGCAGGCGCTCTGGGGCCAACGTCCTGACTTTC; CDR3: CASRRSGANVLTF
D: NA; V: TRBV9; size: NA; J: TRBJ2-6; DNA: TGTGCCAGCGGGTCTGGGGCCAACGTCCTGACTTTC; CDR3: CASGSGANVLTF
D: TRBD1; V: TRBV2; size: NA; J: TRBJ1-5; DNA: TGTGCCAGCAGTGAAGCAAGACAGGGGCCTCAGCCCCAGCATTTT; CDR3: CASSEARQGPQPQHF
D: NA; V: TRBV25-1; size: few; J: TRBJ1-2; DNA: TGTGCCAGCAGTGAAGGGACCTCGGCGCATGGCTACACCTTC; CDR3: CASSEGTSAHGYTF
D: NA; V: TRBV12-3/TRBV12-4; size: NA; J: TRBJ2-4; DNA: TGTGCCAGCAGTTTAGCGGATTCTGGGGGATCCATTCAGTACTTC; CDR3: CASSLADSGGSIQYF
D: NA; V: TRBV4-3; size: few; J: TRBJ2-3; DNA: TGCGCCAGCAGCCAAGATAGGGGGGGGCCGAGAGATACGCAGTATTTT; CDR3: CASSQDRGGPRDTQYF
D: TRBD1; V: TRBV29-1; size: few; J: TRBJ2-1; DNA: TGCAGCGCAGGGGGCGGGACAGGATACGATGAGCAGTTCTTC; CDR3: CSAGGGTGYDEQFF